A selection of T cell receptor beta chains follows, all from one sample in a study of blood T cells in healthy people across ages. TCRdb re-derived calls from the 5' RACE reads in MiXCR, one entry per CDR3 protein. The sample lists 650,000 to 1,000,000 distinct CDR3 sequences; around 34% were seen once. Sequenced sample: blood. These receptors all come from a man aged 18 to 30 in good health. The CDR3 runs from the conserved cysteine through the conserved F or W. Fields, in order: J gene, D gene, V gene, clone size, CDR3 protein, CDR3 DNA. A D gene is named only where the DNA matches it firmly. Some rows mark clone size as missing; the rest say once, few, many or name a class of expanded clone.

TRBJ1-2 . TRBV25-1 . CAGSERASFRSYTF TGTGCCGGCAGTGAAAGGGCGTCTTTTAGAAGCTACACCTTC
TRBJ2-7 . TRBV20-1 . CGAQKPQGSYEQYF TGCGGTGCCCAGAAGCCACAGGGATCCTACGAGCAGTACTTC
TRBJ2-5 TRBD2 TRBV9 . CASSQREGTYNEQYF TGTGCCAGCAGCCAGCGGGAGGGGACCTACAATGAGCAGTACTTC
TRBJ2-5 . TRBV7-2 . CASSRGSREAQYF TGTGCCAGCAGCCGGGGGTCTAGGGAGGCCCAGTACTTC
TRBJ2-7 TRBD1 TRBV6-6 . CAGGGQGYEQYF TGTGCCGGGGGGGGACAGGGGTACGAGCAGTACTTC
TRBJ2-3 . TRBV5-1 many CASSLTSSPDTQYF TGCGCCAGCAGCTTGACTAGCAGTCCAGATACGCAGTATTTT
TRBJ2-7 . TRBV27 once CASSLTGLGDWDEQYF TGTGCCAGCAGTTTAACAGGGTTAGGGGATTGGGATGAGCAGTACTTC
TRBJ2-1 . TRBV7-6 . CASSEAGEVRDGQFF TGTGCCAGCAGCGAAGCAGGGGAAGTAAGAGATGGGCAGTTCTTC
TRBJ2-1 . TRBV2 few CASSVARVYNEQFF TGTGCCAGCAGTGTAGCGAGGGTCTACAATGAGCAGTTCTTC
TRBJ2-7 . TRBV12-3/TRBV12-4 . CASSTRSSYNEQYF TGTGCCAGCAGCACGAGGAGCTCCTACAATGAGCAGTACTTC
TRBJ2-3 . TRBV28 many CASSSVAQTDTQYF TGTGCCAGCAGTTCGGTGGCCCAGACAGATACGCAGTATTTT
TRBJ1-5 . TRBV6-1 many CASSVAGNNQPQHF TGTGCCAGCAGTGTTGCAGGGAACAATCAGCCCCAGCATTTT
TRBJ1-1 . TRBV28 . CASSVHQMNTEAFF TGTGCCAGCAGCGTACACCAGATGAACACTGAAGCTTTCTTT
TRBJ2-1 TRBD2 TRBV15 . CATSTSAGGPVYNEQFF TGTGCCACCAGCACTTCAGCGGGGGGGCCGGTTTACAATGAGCAGTTCTTC
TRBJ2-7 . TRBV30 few CAWSASYEQYF TGTGCCTGGAGTGCCTCCTACGAGCAGTACTTC
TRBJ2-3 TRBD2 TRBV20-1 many CSATLTSGGDTSTDTQYF TGCAGTGCCACCTTGACTAGCGGGGGGGACACTAGCACAGATACGCAGTATTTT
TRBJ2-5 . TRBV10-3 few CAISEFDRNQETQYF TGTGCCATCAGTGAGTTCGACAGGAATCAAGAGACCCAGTACTTC
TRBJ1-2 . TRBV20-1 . CSARDLAGTNYGYTF TGCAGTGCTAGAGACCTTGCAGGGACTAACTATGGCTACACCTTC
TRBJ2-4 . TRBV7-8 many CASSLEFPGLTKNIQYF TGTGCCAGCAGCTTAGAGTTCCCAGGCTTGACCAAAAACATTCAGTACTTC
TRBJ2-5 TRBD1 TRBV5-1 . CASSRQGAKETQYF TGCGCCAGCAGCCGACAGGGGGCTAAGGAGACCCAGTACTTC
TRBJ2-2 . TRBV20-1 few CSARDGSYNTGELFF TGCAGTGCTAGAGATGGGAGTTACAACACCGGGGAGCTGTTTTTT
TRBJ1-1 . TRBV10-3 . CAISDQQGLAEAFF TGTGCCATCAGTGACCAACAGGGTTTGGCTGAAGCTTTCTTT
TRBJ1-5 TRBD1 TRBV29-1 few CSVDGQGGQPQHF TGCAGCGTTGATGGACAGGGTGGTCAGCCCCAGCATTTT
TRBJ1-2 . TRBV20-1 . CSARRQALNYGYTF TGCAGTGCTAGGAGACAGGCCCTTAACTATGGCTACACCTTC
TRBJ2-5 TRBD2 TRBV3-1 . CASSLGLAGPETQYF TGTGCCAGCAGCCTCGGACTAGCGGGGCCAGAGACCCAGTACTTC
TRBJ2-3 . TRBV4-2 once CASSRKAGQGGDTQYF TGTGCCAGCAGCCGAAAGGCAGGGCAGGGAGGAGATACGCAGTATTTT
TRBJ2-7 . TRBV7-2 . CASSLGAFEEQYF TGTGCCAGCAGCTTAGGGGCGTTCGAGGAGCAGTACTTC
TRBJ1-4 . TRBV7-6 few CASSLVGGVEEKLFF TGTGCCAGCAGCTTAGTTGGAGGTGTCGAGGAAAAACTGTTTTTT
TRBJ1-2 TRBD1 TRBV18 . CASSLRQGESYTF TGTGCCAGCTCCCTTCGACAGGGTGAAAGCTACACCTTC
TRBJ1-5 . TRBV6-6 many CASSYSIGVADNQPQHF TGTGCCAGCAGTTACTCGATCGGGGTGGCTGACAATCAGCCCCAGCATTTT
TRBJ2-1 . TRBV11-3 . CASSLGAVGEQFF TGTGCCAGCAGCTTAGGGGCGGTGGGTGAGCAGTTCTTC
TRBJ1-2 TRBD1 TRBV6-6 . CASGRDRGLRDYGYTF TGTGCCAGCGGCCGGGACAGGGGTCTTAGGGACTATGGCTACACCTTC
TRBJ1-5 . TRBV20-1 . CSARGMGTQPQHF TGCAGCGCTAGAGGCATGGGGACTCAGCCCCAGCATTTT
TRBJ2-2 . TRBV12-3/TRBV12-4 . CASSFVEGVTGELFF TGTGCCAGCAGTTTTGTTGAAGGGGTGACCGGGGAGCTGTTTTTT
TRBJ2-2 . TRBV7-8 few CASSSPGPPNTGELFF TGTGCCAGCAGCTCTCCGGGACCGCCCAACACCGGGGAGCTGTTTTTT
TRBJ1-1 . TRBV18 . CASSPQAGSEAFF TGTGCCAGCTCACCACAGGCGGGATCTGAAGCTTTCTTT
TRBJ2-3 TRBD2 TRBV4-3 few CASSPGGAGRTDTQYF TGCGCCAGCAGCCCGGGGGGAGCGGGGAGGACAGATACGCAGTATTTT
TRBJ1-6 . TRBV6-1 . CAGAPGTDNSPLHF TGTGCCGGCGCCCCGGGGACGGATAATTCACCCCTCCACTTT
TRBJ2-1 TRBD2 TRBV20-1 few CSARDGTSGGDYNEQFF TGCAGTGCTAGAGATGGGACTAGCGGGGGTGACTACAATGAGCAGTTCTTC
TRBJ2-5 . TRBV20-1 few CSARDVRQTETQYF TGCAGTGCTAGAGATGTCAGGCAAACAGAGACCCAGTACTTC
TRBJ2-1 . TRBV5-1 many CASSQRVDDEQFF TGCGCCAGCAGCCAAAGGGTCGACGATGAGCAGTTCTTC
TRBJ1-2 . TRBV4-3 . CASSQEERQDGGSYGYTF TGCGCCAGCAGCCAGGAGGAGAGACAGGATGGGGGAAGCTATGGCTACACCTTC
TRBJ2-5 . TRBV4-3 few CASSQARREVNEQYF TGCGCCAGCAGCCAGGCCAGAAGGGAAGTCAATGAGCAGTACTTC
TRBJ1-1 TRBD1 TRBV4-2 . CASSPLTGGLNTEAFF TGTGCCAGCAGCCCACTGACAGGGGGCCTGAACACTGAAGCTTTCTTT
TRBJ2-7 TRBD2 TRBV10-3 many CAISESGGLDEQYF TGTGCCATCAGTGAATCGGGGGGACTAGACGAGCAGTACTTC
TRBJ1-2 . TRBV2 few CASKDFGPYGYTF TGTGCCAGCAAGGACTTCGGTCCCTATGGCTACACCTTC
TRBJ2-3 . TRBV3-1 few CASSQDSGTGDTQYF TGTGCCAGCAGCCAAGATTCCGGGACCGGAGATACGCAGTATTTT
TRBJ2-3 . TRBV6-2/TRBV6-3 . CASSYFSAESGYF TGTGCCAGCAGTTACTTCTCCGCCGAGTCCGGGTATTTT
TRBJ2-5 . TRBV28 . CASGGSLMNQYF TGTGCCAGCGGGGGCTCACTTATGAACCAGTACTTC
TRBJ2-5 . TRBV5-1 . CASSLDSGTSQETQYF TGCGCCAGCAGCTTGGATAGTGGGACCAGCCAAGAGACCCAGTACTTC
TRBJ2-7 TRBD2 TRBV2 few CASSERGLYEQYF TGTGCCAGCAGCGAGCGGGGGCTGTACGAGCAGTACTTC
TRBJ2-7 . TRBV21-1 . CASSNQRGRESEQYF TGTGCCAGCAGCAACCAGCGAGGGAGGGAATCCGAGCAGTACTTC
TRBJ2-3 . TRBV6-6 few CASSVTPADTQYF TGTGCCAGCAGTGTTACCCCGGCAGATACGCAGTATTTT
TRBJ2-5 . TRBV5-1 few CASSLAQGGNEQYF TGCGCCAGCAGCTTGGCACAGGGAGGCAATGAGCAGTACTTC
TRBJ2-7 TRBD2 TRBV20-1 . CSASTSGGGPDYEQYF TGCAGTGCTAGTACTAGCGGGGGGGGTCCAGACTACGAGCAGTACTTC
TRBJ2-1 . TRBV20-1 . CRAIPPWGTYNEQFF TGCAGAGCCATCCCGCCATGGGGCACCTACAATGAGCAGTTCTTC